This T cell receptor (beta chain) came from a study of cytomegalovirus exposure and HLA in healthy donors. Whole-study findings and limits: Productive rates of about 87% or about 30% were seen for most TCR beta V segments in an earlier analysis.

Primers for the PCR totalled 60 Vbeta and 13 Jbeta. How the authors handled the data: The count from a later analysis was tens of millions of unique TCR beta chains, about 9.9 million of them shared. Assay: immunoSEQ multiplex PCR; the TCRdb copy retains only in-frame clones and omits some. From that table come the V and J calls and clone size; the DNA was used to work out D and trimming. The profile shows over 150,000 clones, 70% to 85% of them singletons. The CDR3 covers 16 residues. J lost 7 bases, V lost 5 bases, and 17 bases had no gene match. Germline lookup yields CDR1 LNHNV and CDR2 YYDKDF (reference sequence). Regarding this clone: Its antigen is undetermined.

Regarding donors, all were healthy bone marrow donors. V usage is TRBV15 and J usage is TRBJ2-7; 7 bases agree with TRBD2. This clonotype was obtained from a woman in her sixties in good health and CMV-seropositive. The sequenced sample was PBMCs. The CDR3 DNA sequence: TGTGCCACCAGCCGAAAGAGGGAGGGCAGAAGGGAGGAGCAGTACTTC. This gives the protein CATSRKREGRREEQYF. The whole variable domain, filled in from reference TRBV15 and TRBJ2-7, reads DAMVIQNPRYQVTQFGKPVTLSCSQTLNHNVMYWYQQKSSQAPKLLFHYYDKDFNNEADTPDNFQSRRPNTSFCFLDIRSPGLGDTAMYLCATSRKREGRREEQYFGPGTRLTVT.